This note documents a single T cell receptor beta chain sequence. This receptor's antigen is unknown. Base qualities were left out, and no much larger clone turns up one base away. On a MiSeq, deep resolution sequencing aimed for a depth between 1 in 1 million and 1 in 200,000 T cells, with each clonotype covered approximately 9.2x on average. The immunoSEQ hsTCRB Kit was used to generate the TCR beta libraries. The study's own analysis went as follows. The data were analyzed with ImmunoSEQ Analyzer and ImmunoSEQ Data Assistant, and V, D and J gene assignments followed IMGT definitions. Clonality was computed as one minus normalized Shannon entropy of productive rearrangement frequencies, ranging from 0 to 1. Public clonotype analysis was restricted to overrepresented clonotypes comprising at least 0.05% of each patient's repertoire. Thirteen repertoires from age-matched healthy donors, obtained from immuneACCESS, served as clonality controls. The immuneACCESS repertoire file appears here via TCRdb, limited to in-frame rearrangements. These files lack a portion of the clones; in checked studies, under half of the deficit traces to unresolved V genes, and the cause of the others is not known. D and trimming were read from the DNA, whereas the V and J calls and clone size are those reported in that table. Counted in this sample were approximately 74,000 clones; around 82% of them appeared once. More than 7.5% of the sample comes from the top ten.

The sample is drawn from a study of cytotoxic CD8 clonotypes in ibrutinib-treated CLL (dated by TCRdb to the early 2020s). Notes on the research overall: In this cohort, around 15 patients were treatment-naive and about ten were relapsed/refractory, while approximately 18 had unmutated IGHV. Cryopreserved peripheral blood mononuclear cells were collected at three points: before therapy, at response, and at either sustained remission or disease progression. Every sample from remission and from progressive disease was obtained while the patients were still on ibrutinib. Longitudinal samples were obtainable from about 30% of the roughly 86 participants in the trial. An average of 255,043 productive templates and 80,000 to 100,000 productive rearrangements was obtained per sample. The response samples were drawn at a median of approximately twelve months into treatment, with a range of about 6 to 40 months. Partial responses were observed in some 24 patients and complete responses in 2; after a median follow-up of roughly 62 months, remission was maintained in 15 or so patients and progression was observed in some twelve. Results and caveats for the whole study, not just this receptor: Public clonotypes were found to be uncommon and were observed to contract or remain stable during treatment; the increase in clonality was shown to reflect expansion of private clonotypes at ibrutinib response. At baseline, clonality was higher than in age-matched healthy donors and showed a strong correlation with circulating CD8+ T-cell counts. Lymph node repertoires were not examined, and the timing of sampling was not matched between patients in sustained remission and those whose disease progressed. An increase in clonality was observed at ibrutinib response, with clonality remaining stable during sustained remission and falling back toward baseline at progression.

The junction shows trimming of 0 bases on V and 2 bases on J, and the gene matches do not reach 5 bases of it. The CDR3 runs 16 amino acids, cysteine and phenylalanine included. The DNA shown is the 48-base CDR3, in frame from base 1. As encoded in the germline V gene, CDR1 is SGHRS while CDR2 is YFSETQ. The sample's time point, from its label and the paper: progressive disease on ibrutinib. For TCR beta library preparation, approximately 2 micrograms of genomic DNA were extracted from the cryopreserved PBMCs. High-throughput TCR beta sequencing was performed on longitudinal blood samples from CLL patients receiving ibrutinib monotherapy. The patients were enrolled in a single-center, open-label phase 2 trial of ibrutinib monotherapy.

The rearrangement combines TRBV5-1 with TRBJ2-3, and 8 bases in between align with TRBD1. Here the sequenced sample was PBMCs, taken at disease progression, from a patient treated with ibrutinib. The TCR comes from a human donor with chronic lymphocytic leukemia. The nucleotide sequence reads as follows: TGCGCCAGCAGCTTGGTGGCGGGACAGGTCACAGATACGCAGTATTTT. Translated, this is CASSLVAGQVTDTQYF. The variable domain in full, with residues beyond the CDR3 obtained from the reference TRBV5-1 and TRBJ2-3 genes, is KAGVTQTPRYLIKTRGQQVTLSCSPISGHRSVSWYQQTPGQGLQFLFEYFSETQRNKGNFPGRFSGRQFSNSRSEMNVSTLELGDSALYLCASSLVAGQVTDTQYFGPGTRLTVL.